A single sample gave rise to the 3 T cell receptor beta chains below, sequenced in a study of OX40 agonist ivuxolimab in advanced cancers. Some clones are missing from TCRdb's copy, which holds only in-frame ones; the method was immunoSEQ multiplex PCR. The sample carries some 35,000 clones, about four fifths recorded once. Here the sequenced sample was CD4+ or CD8+ T cells sorted from blood, taken in a trial of the OX40 agonist ivuxolimab. The receptors were gathered from an adult with an advanced solid tumor such as melanoma, head and neck, liver or kidney cancer.

This clone has only a few counts. This chain connects TRBV6-1 to TRBJ2-7; D gene uncertain. The V gene's germline CDR1 is MNHNS and CDR2 SASEGT. V was cut by 6 bases and J by 3 bases, with 3 bases left in between. The CDR3 runs to 10 residues. CDR3 sequence reads: CASRNYEQYF. In nucleotides, the CDR3 is TGTGCCAGCAGGAACTACGAGCAGTACTTC.

The V gene is TRBV6-1, the J gene TRBJ1-5, with TRBD1 matching 7 bases. J gave up 9 bases and V 6 bases, and 11 bases lay outside the gene matches. This CDR3 region has 14 residues. The V gene's germline CDR1 is MNHNS and CDR2 SASEGT. The CDR3 sequence: CASSLDGRGRPQHF. The CDR3, as DNA: TGTGCCAGCAGCCTCGACGGGAGGGGGCGGCCCCAGCATTTT.

The rearrangement joins TRBV11-2 to TRBJ2-1; possibly TRBD2 for D (5 bases). This CDR3 is built from 16 residues. Per germline, CDR1 SGHAT and CDR2 FQNNGV. The V end was cut by 5 bases, the J end by 2 bases, with 16 bases between. The CDR3 DNA follows: TGTGCCAGCAGCCCTTTCCGGGGAAAACCCTACAATGAGCAGTTCTTC. It is translated as CASSPFRGKPYNEQFF.